A single sample gave rise to the 19 T cell receptor beta chains below, sequenced in a study of T cell responses to AZD1222 COVID-19 vaccine. Repertoires were generated with immunoSEQ multiplex PCR, while TCRdb's copy carries only in-frame clones and drops some. This repertoire shows 150,000 to 200,000 clones, nearly 95% found once; its top ten account for 2.3%. The material sequenced was peripheral blood, taken on day 0 of AZD1222 vaccination. All receptors derive from an adult in good health.

CDR3: CASSESALAASYNEQFF. The CDR3, as DNA: TGCGCCAGCAGTGAGTCCGCACTAGCGGCCTCCTACAATGAGCAGTTCTTC. This chain uses TRBV10-1 with TRBJ2-1, with TRBD2 matching over 8 bases. The CDR3 loop spans 17 amino acids. The germline V gene has CDR1 WNHNN and CDR2 SYGVQD (reference sequence). The J segment lost 0 bases and the V segment lost 0 bases, leaving 4 bases of the junction unmatched.

The chain uses TRBV21-1 and TRBJ2-1; TRBD2, the table's D call, was not compared with the DNA. TRBV21-1 is shown as a pseudogene. The CDR3 has 20 residues. The CDR3 DNA sequence: TGTGCCAGCAGCAAAACTAGCGGGGGTCGACGGTTTAGCTCCTACAATGAGCAGTTCTTC. Its translation: CASSKTSGGRRFSSYNEQFF.

The chain joins TRBV12-2 to TRBJ1-5. TRBV12-2 is a pseudogene. This CDR3 comprises 16 residues. DNA for the CDR3: TGTGCAAGTCGCTTACGGCGGGGAGGGGGCAATCAGCCCCAGCATTTT. Amino acid sequence: CASRLRRGGGNQPQHF.

This clone was detected only once. This chain uses TRBV10-3 with TRBJ2-7; TRBD1 matches at 7 bases. V dropped 6 bases and J dropped 0; count of bases not matched to a gene: 5. This CDR3 region has 14 residues. Germline V lookup: CDR1 ENHRY, CDR2 SYGVKD. The CDR3 sequence: CAISGDSNSYEQYF. The CDR3 nucleotides are TGTGCCATCAGCGGGGACAGCAACTCCTACGAGCAGTACTTC.

The chain recombines TRBV7-9 with TRBJ1-3, with 9 bases matching TRBD1. V shed 8 bases, J shed 0 bases, and the junction held 5 bases outside the gene matches. The CDR3 totals 15 residues. Germline CDR1 and CDR2: SEHNR and FQNEAQ (reference sequence). CDR3 protein: CASDRDRDSGNTIYF. In DNA, the CDR3 is TGTGCCAGCGACCGGGACAGGGACTCTGGAAACACCATATATTTT.

The chain joins TRBV30 to TRBJ2-6; 8 positions agree with TRBD1. The germline CDR1 and CDR2 sequences are GTSNPN and SVGIG (reference sequence). The CDR3 is 14 amino acids. V lost 6 bases to trimming and J lost 2 bases; unmatched junction nucleotides: 3. In nucleotides, the CDR3 is TGTGCCTGTCAGACAGGGGCTGGGGCCAACGTCCTGACTTTC. Translating gives CACQTGAGANVLTF.

The chain employs TRBV19 and TRBJ2-7, with 7 bases lining up with TRBD2. CDR1 is LNHDA, CDR2 SQIVND, per germline (reference sequence). The V segment lost 5 bases and the J segment 0 bases; nucleotides outside the gene matches: 7. The CDR3 contains 15 residues. The DNA for the CDR3 is TGTGCCAGTAGTGGGGGACTATCTTACTCCTACGAGCAGTACTTC. Translating it yields CASSGGLSYSYEQYF.

The chain uses TRBV27 and TRBJ1-1, with D possibly TRBD1 on 6 matching bases. Trimming removed 3 bases from V and 6 bases from J, with 23 bases in between. Germline V gene sequence: CDR1 MNHEY, CDR2 SMNVEV (reference sequence). This CDR3 spans 17 amino acids. CDR3 sequence (DNA): TGTGCCAGCAGTTTTAACATCCTCCAGGCGGAGGGGGCTGAAGCTTTCTTT. This sequence encodes CASSFNILQAEGAEAFF.

The chain has TRBV13 and TRBJ1-4; no firm D call. Trimming removed 3 bases at V and 4 bases at J, with 9 bases between. Germline values: CDR1 PRHDT, CDR2 FYEKMQ (reference sequence). The CDR3 totals 14 residues. The CDR3 coding sequence is TGTGCCAGCAGCTTGAGCAGGATTAATGAAAAACTGTTTTTT. This codes for CASSLSRINEKLFF.

This rearrangement joins TRBV7-9 to TRBJ2-5; 10 bases are a match to TRBD2. Germline lookup yields CDR1 SEHNR and CDR2 FQNEAQ (reference sequence). The CDR3 contains 15 residues. J was trimmed by 0 bases and V by 7 bases; bases with no gene match: 5. The CDR3 loop reads CASTIAGGNQETQYF. The CDR3 nucleotides read TGTGCCAGCACCATAGCGGGGGGAAACCAAGAGACCCAGTACTTC.

This chain connects TRBV4-1 to TRBJ1-5; D is unresolved. CDR3 length equals 13 residues. Germline CDR1 reads MGHRA; CDR2 reads YSYEKL. Trimming removed 0 bases at V and 7 bases at J, with 7 bases between. DNA for the CDR3: TGCGCCAGCAGCCAAGATCCGGAGCAGCCCCAGCATTTT. It specifies CASSQDPEQPQHF.

The J gene is TRBJ1-4, the V gene TRBV18, with D possibly being TRBD1 (5 bases). This CDR3 region has 15 residues. Deletions cut 3 bases from V and 4 bases from J, with 12 bases between. The germline V gene has CDR1 KGHSH and CDR2 LQKENI. The CDR3 is CASSPNPQGNEKLFF. CDR3 coding DNA: TGTGCCAGCTCACCTAACCCGCAGGGTAATGAAAAACTGTTTTTT.

The chain couples TRBV19 to TRBJ2-3; D not resolved. V lost 7 bases, J lost 0 bases, and 11 bases lay in between. The CDR3 sequence is 14 residues long. CDR1 and CDR2 from the germline V gene are LNHDA and SQIVND (reference sequence). The CDR3 reads CASTQTLSTDTQYF. The CDR3 DNA reads as TGTGCCAGTACGCAGACACTTAGCACAGATACGCAGTATTTT.

V and J are TRBV6-5 and TRBJ1-1; tentatively, D is TRBD1 (5 bases). This CDR3 contains 14 residues. The V end lost 7 bases, the J end lost 5 bases, and 17 bases lay between the germline ends. Germline lookup yields CDR1 MNHEY and CDR2 SVGAGI. The CDR3 nucleotides are TGTGCCAGCACCATCCCAGGGCGAGGGACTGAAGCTTTCTTT. Protein: CASTIPGRGTEAFF.

This clone came up once. The chain combines TRBV7-2 with TRBJ2-7; D remains ambiguous. Trimming stripped 7 bases from V and 3 bases from J, with 7 bases between. This CDR3 contains 11 residues. CDR1 SGHTA and CDR2 FQGNSA come from the germline V gene. The CDR3 loop is CASTWDYEQYF. CDR3 DNA: TGTGCCAGCACCTGGGACTACGAGCAGTACTTC.

The CDR3 spells CASSSLLGELFF. CDR3 DNA: TGTGCCAGCAGCTCGCTATTAGGGGAGCTGTTTTTT. The chain is built from TRBV11-2 and TRBJ2-2; D gene ambiguous. This CDR3 spans 12 amino acids. V was trimmed by 4 bases and J by 8 bases, leaving 8 bases between them. Germline loops: CDR1 SGHAT, CDR2 FQNNGV.

This chain connects TRBV7-9 to TRBJ2-1; 11 nucleotides agree with TRBD2. Trimming cost V 1 base and J 8 bases; bases outside gene matches: 4. The germline gives CDR1 SEHNR, CDR2 FQNEAQ (reference sequence). The CDR3 covers 15 residues. The CDR3 region has the DNA TGTGCCAGCAGCTTAGGTCTAGCGGGGGGCCATGAGCAGTTCTTC. Translation: CASSLGLAGGHEQFF. The full variable domain, rest sourced from reference TRBV7-9 and TRBJ2-1, is DTGVSQNPRHKITKRGQNVTFRCDPISEHNRLYWYRQTLGQGPEFLTYFQNEAQLEKSRLLSDRFSAERPKGSFSTLEIQRTEQGDSAMYLCASSLGLAGGHEQFFGPGTRLTVL.

The V and J genes are TRBV7-8 and TRBJ1-5; D call uncertain. CDR1 is SGHVS and CDR2 is FQNEAQ in the germline V gene. V lost 0 bases and J lost 3, with 12 bases in between. This CDR3 region has 16 residues. This chain's CDR3 is CASSLAGAGNNQPQHF. The CDR3 bases are TGTGCCAGCAGCTTAGCGGGTGCTGGGAACAATCAGCCCCAGCATTTT. Filled out from reference TRBV7-8 and TRBJ1-5, the complete variable domain reads GAGVSQSPRYKVAKRGQDVALRCDPISGHVSLFWYQQALGQGPEFLTYFQNEAQLDKSGLPSDRFFAERPEGSVSTLKIQRTQQEDSAVYLCASSLAGAGNNQPQHFGDGTRLSIL.

CDR3 amino acids: CASSVPDPISGANVLTF. As DNA, the CDR3 is TGTGCCAGCAGCGTACCTGACCCTATCTCTGGGGCCAACGTCCTGACTTTC. This chain uses TRBV9 with TRBJ2-6; D remains unclear. Germline V gives CDR1 SGDLS, CDR2 YYNGEE. Trimming removed 1 base at V and 0 bases at J, with 11 bases between. This CDR3 contains 17 residues.